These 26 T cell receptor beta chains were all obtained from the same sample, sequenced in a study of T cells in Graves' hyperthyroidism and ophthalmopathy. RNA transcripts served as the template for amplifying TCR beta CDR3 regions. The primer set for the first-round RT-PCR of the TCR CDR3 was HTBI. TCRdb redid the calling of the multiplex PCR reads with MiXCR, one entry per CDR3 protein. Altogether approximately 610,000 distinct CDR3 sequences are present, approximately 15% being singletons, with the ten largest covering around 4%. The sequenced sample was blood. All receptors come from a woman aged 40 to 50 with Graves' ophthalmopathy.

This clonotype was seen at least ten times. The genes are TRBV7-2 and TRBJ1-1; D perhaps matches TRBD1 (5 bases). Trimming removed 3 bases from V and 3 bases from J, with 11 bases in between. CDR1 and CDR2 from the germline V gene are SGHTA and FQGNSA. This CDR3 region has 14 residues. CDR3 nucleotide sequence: TGTGCCAGCAGCTTTACCGGGACGCACACTGAAGCTTTCTTT. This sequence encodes CASSFTGTHTEAFF.

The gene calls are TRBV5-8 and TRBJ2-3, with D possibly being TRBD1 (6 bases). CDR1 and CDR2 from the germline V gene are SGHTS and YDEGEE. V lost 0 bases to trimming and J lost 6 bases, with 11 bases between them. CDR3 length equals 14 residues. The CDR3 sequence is CASSLDRALDTQYF. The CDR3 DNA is TGTGCCAGCAGCTTGGACAGGGCCCTGGATACGCAGTATTTT.

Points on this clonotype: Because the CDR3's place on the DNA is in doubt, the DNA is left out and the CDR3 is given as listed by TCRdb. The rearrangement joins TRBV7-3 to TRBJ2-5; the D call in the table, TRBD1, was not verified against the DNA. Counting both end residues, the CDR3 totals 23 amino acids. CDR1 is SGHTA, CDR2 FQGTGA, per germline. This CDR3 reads CASSLRVNYGYTFGSGTQETQYF.

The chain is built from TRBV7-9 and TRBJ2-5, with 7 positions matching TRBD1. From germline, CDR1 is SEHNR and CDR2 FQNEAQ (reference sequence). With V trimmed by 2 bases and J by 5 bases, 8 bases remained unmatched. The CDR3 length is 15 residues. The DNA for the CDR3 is TGTGCCAGCAGCTTAAAGCGACAGGGATGGGAGACCCAGTACTTC. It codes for CASSLKRQGWETQYF.

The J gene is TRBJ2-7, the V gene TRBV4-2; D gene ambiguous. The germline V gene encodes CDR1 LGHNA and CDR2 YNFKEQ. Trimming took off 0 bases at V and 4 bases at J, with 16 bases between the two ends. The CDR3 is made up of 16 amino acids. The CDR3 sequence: CASSQDETGVGYEQYF. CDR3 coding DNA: TGTGCCAGCAGCCAAGACGAGACGGGTGTGGGGTACGAGCAGTACTTC.

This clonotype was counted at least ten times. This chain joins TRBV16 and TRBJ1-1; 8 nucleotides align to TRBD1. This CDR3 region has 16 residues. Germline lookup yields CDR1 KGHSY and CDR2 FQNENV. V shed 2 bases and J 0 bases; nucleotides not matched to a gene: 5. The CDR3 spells CASSQLQGAVNTEAFF. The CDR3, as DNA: TGTGCCAGCAGCCAACTTCAGGGGGCTGTGAACACTGAAGCTTTCTTT.

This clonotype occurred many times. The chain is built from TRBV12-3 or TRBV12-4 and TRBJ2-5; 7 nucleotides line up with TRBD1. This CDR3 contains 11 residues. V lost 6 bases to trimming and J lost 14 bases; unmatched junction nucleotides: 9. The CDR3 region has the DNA TGTGCCAGCAGCTCGACAGGGCCCCTCTACTTC. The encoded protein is CASSSTGPLYF.

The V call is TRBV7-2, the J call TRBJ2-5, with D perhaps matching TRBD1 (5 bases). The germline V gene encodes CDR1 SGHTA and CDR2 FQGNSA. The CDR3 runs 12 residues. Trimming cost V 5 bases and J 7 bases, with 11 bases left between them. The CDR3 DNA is TGTGCCAGCAGCCAAGATCAGGGGACCCAGTACTTC. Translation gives CASSQDQGTQYF.

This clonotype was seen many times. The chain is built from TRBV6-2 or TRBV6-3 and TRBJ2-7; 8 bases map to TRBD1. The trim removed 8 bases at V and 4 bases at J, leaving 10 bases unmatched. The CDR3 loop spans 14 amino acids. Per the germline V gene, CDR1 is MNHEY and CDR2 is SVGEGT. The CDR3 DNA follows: TGTGCCAGCTTAAACCCCAGGGGGCTTTACGAGCAGTACTTC. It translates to CASLNPRGLYEQYF.

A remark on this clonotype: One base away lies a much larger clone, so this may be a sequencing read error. CDR3 in DNA: TGTGCCAGCATAGTGAACACTGAAGCTTTCTTT. Amino acid sequence: CASIVNTEAFF. V usage is TRBV12-3 or TRBV12-4 and J usage is TRBJ1-1, with D hard to call. The CDR3 spans 11 residues. V gave up 7 bases and J gave up 0 bases, with 3 bases separating them.

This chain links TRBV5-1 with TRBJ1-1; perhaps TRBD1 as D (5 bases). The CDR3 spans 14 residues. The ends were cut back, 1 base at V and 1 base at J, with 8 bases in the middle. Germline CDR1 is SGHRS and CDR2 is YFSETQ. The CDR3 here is CASSLITGNTEAFF. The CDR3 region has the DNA TGCGCCAGCAGCTTGATTACAGGGAACACTGAAGCTTTCTTT.

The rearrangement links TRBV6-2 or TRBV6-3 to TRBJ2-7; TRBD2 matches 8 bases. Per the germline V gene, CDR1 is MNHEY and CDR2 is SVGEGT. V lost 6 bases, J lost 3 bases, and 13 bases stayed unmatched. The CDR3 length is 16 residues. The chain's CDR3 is CASSRPASGYSYEQYF. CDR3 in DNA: TGTGCCAGCAGCCGACCGGCTAGCGGGTACAGCTACGAGCAGTACTTC.

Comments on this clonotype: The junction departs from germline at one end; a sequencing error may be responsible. The CDR3 sequence: CASSFTVTQYF. CDR3 DNA sequence: TGTGCCAGCAGTTTCACAGTTACGCAGTATTTT. The rearrangement uses TRBV6-2 or TRBV6-3 and TRBJ2-3; no definite D call. Germline CDR1 and CDR2: MNHEY and SVGEGT. This CDR3 is 11 amino acids long.

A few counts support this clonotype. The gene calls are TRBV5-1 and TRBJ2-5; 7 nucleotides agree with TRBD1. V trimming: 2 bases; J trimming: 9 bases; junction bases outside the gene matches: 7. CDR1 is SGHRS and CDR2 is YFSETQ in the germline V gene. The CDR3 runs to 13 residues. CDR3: CASSFGTDGAQYF. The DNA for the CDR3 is TGCGCCAGCAGCTTCGGGACAGACGGGGCCCAGTACTTC.

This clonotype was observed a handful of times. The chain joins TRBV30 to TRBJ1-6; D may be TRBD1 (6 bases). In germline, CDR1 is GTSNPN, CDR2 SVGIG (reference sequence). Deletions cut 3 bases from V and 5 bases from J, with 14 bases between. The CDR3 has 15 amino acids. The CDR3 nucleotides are TGTGCCTGGAGAATGCCGGACAGACATAATTCACCCCTCCACTTT. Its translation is CAWRMPDRHNSPLHF.

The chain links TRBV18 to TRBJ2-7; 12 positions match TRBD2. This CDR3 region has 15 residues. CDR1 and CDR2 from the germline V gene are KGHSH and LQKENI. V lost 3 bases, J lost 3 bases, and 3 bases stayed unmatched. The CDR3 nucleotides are TGTGCCAGCTCACCGGCTAGCGGGAGGGACTACGAGCAGTACTTC. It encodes CASSPASGRDYEQYF.

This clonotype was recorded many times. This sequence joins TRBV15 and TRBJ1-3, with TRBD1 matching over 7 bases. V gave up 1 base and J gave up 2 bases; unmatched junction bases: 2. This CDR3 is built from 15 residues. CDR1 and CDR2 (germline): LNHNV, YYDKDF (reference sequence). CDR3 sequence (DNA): TGTGCCACCAGCAGAGTAGGGGGCGCTGGAAACACCATATATTTT. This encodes CATSRVGGAGNTIYF.

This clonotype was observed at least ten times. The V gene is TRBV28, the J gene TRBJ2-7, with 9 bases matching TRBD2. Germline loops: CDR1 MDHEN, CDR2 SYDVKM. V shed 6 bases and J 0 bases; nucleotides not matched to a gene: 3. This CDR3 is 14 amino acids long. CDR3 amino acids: CASRVTSGSYEQYF. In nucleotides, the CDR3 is TGTGCCAGCAGGGTGACTAGCGGCTCCTACGAGCAGTACTTC.

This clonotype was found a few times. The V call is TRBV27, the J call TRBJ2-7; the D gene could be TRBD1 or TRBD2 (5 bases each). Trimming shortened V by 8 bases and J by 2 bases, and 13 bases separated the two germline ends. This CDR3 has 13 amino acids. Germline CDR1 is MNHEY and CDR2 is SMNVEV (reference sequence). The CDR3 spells CASSRDGPYEQYF. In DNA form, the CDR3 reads TGTGCCAGCTCCCGGGACGGACCCTACGAGCAGTACTTC.

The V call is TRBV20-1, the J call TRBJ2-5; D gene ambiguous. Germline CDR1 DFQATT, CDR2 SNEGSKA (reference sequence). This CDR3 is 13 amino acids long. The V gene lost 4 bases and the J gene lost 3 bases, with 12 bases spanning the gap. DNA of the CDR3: TGCAGTGCTAAACATTGGGTGGAAGAGACCCAGTACTTC. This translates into CSAKHWVEETQYF.

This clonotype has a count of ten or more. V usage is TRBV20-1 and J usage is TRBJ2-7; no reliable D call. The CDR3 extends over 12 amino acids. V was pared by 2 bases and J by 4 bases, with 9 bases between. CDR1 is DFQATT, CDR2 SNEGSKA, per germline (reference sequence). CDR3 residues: CSARRGVYEQYF. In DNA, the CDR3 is TGCAGTGCTAGAAGAGGAGTGTACGAGCAGTACTTC.

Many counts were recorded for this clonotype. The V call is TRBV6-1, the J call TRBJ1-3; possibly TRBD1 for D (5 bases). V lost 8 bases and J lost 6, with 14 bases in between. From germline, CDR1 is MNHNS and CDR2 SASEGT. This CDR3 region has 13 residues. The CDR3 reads CASAFAGENTIYF. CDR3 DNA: TGTGCCAGCGCCTTCGCGGGGGAAAACACCATATATTTT.

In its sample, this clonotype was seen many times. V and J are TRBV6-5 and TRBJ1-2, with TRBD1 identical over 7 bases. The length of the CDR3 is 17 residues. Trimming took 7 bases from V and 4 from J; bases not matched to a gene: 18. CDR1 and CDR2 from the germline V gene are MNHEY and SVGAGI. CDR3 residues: CASNFRGGGQVGYGYTF. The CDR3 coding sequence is TGTGCCAGCAATTTCCGGGGGGGTGGACAGGTCGGCTATGGCTACACCTTC.

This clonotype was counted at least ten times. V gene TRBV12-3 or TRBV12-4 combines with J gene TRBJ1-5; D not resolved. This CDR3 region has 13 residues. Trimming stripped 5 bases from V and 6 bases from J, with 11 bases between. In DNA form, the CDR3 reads TGTGCCAGCAGTCTAACGGTGGCTCAGCCCCAGCATTTT. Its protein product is CASSLTVAQPQHF.

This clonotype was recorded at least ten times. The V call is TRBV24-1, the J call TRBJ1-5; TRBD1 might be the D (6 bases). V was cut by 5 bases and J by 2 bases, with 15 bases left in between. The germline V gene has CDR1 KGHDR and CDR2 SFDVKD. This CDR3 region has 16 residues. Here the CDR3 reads CATSASDSFGNQPQHF. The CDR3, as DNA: TGTGCCACCAGTGCCTCGGACAGTTTTGGCAATCAGCCCCAGCATTTT.

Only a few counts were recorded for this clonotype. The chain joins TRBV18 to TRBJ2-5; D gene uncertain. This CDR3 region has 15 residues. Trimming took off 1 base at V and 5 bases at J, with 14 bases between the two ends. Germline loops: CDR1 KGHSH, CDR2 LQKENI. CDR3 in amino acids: CASSPLGTLGETQYF. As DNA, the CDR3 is TGTGCCAGCTCACCACTCGGTACGCTCGGGGAGACCCAGTACTTC.